This T cell receptor beta chain is from a study of OX40 agonist ivuxolimab in advanced cancers. Notes on the study in general: The study found among the lowest clonal expansion in partial responders at 0.1-3.0 mg/kg. At 0.1 to 3.0 mg/kg and by week 6, clonal expansion occurred in CD4+ and CD8+ blood T cells.

Using immunoSEQ multiplex PCR, the repertoire was profiled, and TCRdb retains in-frame clones only, with some absent. The sample lists roughly 70,000 clones; around 86% were seen once. Note on this clone: Its antigen is unidentified.

Sequenced here: CD4+ or CD8+ T cells sorted from blood, sampled in a trial of the OX40 agonist ivuxolimab. This TCR derives from an adult with an advanced solid tumor such as melanoma, head and neck, liver or kidney cancer.

The chain's CDR3 is CASSLDVGSGNTIYF. CDR3 bases: TGCGCCAGCAGCTTGGATGTAGGCTCTGGAAACACCATATATTTT. The J gene is TRBJ1-3, the V gene TRBV5-1; no firm D call. The germline V gene has CDR1 SGHRS and CDR2 YFSETQ. This CDR3 is built from 15 residues. The V end was cut by 0 bases, the J end by 0 bases, with 7 bases between. The full variable domain, with the rest looked up from reference TRBV5-1 and TRBJ1-3, is KAGVTQTPRYLIKTRGQQVTLSCSPISGHRSVSWYQQTPGQGLQFLFEYFSETQRNKGNFPGRFSGRQFSNSRSEMNVSTLELGDSALYLCASSLDVGSGNTIYFGEGSWLTVV.